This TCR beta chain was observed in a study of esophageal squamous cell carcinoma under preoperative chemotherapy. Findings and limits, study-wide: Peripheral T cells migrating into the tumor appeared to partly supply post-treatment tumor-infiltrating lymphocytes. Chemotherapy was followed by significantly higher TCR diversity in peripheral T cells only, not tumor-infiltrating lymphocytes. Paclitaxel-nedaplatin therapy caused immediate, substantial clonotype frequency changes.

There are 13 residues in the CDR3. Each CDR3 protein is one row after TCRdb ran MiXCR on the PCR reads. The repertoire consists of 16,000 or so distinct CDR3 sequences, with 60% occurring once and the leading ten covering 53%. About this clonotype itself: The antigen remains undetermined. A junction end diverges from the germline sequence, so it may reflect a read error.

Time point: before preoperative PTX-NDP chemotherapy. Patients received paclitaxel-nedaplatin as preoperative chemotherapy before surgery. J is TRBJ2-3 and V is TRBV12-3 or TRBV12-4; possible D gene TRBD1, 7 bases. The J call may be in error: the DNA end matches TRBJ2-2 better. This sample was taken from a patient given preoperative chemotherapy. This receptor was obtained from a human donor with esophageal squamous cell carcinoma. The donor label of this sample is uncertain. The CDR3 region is CARRGQNTGALFF. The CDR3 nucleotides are TGTGCCCGGCGGGGTCAGAACACAGGGGCGCTGTTTTTT.